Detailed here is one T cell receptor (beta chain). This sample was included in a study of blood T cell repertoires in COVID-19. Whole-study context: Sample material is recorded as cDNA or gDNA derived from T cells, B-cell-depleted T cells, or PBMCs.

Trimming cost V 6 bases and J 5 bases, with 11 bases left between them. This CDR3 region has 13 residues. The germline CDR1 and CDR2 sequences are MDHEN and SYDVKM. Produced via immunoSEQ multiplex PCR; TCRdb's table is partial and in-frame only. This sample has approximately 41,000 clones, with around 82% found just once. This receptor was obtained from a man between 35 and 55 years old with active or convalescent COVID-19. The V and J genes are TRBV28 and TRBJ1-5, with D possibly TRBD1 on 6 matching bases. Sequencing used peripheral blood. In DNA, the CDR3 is TGTGCCAGCAGAAGGGGGAATGATCAGCCCCAGCATTTT. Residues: CASRRGNDQPQHF.